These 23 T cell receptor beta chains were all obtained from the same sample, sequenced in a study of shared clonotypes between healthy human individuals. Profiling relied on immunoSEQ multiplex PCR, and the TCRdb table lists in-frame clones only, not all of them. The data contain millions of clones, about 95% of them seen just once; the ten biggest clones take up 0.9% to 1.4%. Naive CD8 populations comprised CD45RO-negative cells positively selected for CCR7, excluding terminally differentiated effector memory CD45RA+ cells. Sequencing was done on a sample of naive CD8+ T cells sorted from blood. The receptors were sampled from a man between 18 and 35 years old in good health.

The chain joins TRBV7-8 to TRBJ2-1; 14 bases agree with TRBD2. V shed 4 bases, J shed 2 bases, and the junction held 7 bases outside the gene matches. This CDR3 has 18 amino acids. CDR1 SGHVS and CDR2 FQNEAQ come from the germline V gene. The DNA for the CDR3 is TGTGCCAGCAGCTCGGGACTAGCGGGAGCTAGGGCCTACAATGAGCAGTTCTTC. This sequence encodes CASSSGLAGARAYNEQFF.

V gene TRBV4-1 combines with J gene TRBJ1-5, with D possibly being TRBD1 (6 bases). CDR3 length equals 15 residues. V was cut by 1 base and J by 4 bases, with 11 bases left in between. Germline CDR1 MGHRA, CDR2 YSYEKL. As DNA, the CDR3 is TGCGCCAGCAGCCAAGTGGGGGCCTGGAATCAGCCCCAGCATTTT. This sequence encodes CASSQVGAWNQPQHF.

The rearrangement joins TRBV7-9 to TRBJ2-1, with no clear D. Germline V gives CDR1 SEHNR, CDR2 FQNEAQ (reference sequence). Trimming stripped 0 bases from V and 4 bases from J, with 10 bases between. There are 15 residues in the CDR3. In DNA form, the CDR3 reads TGTGCCAGCAGCTTAGCCGCGGCTCAATACAATGAGCAGTTCTTC. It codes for CASSLAAAQYNEQFF.

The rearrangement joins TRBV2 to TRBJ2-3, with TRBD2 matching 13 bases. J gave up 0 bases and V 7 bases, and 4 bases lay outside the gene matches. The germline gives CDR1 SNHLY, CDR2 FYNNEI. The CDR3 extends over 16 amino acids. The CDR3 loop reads CASNEGLAGSTDTQYF. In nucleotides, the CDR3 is TGTGCCAGCAATGAGGGACTAGCGGGAAGCACAGATACGCAGTATTTT.

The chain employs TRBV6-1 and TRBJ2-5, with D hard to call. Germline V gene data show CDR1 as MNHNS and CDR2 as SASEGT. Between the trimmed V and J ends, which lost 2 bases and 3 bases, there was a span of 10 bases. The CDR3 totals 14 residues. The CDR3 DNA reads TGTGCCAGCAGTGAATTCAAGGTCGAAGAGACCCAGTACTTC. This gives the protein CASSEFKVEETQYF.

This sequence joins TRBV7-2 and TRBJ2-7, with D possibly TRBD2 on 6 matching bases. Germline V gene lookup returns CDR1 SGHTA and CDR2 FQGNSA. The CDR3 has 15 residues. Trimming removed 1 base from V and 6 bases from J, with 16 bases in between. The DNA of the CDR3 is TGTGCCAGCAGCTTAGAGCCGACGGGAGCCTCCGAGCAGTACTTC. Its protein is CASSLEPTGASEQYF.

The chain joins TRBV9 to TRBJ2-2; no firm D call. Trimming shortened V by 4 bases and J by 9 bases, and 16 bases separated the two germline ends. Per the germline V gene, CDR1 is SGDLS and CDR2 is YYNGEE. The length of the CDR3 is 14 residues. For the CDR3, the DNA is TGTGCCAGCAGCCCCAGCGATGGTGCCTGGGAGCTGTTTTTT. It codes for CASSPSDGAWELFF.

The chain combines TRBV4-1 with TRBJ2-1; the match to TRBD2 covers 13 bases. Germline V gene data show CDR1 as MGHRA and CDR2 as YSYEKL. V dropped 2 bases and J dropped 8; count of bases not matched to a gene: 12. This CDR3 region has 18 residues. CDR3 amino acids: CASSQLPPLAGGVDEQFF. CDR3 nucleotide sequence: TGCGCCAGCAGCCAATTACCCCCACTAGCGGGGGGGGTGGATGAGCAGTTCTTC.

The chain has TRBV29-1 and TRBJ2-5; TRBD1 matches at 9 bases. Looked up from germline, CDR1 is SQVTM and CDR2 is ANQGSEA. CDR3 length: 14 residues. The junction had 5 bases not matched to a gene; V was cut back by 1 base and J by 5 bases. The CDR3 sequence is CSVEGRTGVETQYF. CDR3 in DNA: TGCAGCGTTGAAGGGAGGACAGGGGTGGAGACCCAGTACTTC.

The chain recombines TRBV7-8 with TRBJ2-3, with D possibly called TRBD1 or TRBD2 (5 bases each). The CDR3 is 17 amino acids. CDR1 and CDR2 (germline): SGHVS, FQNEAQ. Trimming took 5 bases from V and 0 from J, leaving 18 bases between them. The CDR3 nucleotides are TGTGCCAGCAGCCCCTTCTTTAGGGGAGCTAGCACAGATACGCAGTATTTT. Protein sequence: CASSPFFRGASTDTQYF.

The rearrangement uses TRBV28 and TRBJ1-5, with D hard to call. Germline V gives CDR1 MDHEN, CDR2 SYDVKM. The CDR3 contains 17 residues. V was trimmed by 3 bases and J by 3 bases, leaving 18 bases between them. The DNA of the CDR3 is TGTGCCAGCAGTTTTCATCGGGGATGGGGTACCAATCAGCCCCAGCATTTT. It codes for CASSFHRGWGTNQPQHF. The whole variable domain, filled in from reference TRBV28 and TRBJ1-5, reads DVKVTQSSRYLVKRTGEKVFLECVQDMDHENMFWYRQDPGLGLRLIYFSYDVKMKEKGDIPEGYSVSREKKERFSLILESASTNQTSMYLCASSFHRGWGTNQPQHFGDGTRLSIL.

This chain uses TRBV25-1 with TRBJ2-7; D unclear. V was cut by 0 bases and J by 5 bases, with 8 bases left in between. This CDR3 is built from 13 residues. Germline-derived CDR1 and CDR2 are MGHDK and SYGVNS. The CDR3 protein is CASSEYLMHEQYF. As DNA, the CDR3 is TGTGCCAGCAGTGAATATCTGATGCACGAGCAGTACTTC.

CDR3 sequence reads: CASRTSGSPDTQYF. The CDR3 coding sequence is TGTGCCAGTAGGACTAGCGGGAGCCCAGATACGCAGTATTTT. This chain uses TRBV27 with TRBJ2-3; 13 bases match TRBD2. This CDR3 has 14 amino acids. With 9 bases clipped from V and 4 bases from J, the junction kept 4 bases outside the gene matches. Germline V CDR1 and CDR2: MNHEY, SMNVEV (reference sequence).

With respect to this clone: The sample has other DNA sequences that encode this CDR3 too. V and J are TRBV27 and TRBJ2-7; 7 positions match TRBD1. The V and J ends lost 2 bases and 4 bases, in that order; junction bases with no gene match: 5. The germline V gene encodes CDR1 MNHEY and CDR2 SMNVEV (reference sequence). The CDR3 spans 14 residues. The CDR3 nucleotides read TGTGCCAGCAGTTTAAGGGGGCGCGTGTACGAGCAGTACTTC. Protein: CASSLRGRVYEQYF.

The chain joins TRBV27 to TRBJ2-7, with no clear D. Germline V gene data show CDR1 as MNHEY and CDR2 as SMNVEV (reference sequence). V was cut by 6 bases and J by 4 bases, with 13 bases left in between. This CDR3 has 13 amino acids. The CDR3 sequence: CASSRGKHYEQYF. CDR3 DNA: TGTGCCAGCAGCCGAGGCAAACATTACGAGCAGTACTTC.

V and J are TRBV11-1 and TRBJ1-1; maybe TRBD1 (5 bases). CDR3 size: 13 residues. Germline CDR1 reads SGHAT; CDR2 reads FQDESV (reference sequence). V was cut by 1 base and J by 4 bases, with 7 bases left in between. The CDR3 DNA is TGTGCCAGCAGCTTAGATAGGGGCACTGAAGCTTTCTTT. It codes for CASSLDRGTEAFF.

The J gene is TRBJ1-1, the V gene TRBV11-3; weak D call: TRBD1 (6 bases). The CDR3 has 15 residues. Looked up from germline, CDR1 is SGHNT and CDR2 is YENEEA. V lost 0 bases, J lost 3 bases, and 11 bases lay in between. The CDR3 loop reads CASSLDRGGDTEAFF. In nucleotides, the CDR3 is TGTGCCAGCAGCTTAGACAGGGGAGGGGACACTGAAGCTTTCTTT.

The CDR3 coding sequence is TGTGCCAGCAGTTTGGGGGCTCAGCCCCAGCATTTT. The encoded protein is CASSLGAQPQHF. This chain links TRBV7-9 with TRBJ1-5, with D possibly being TRBD1 (6 bases). The V gene lost 6 bases and the J gene lost 6 bases, with 9 bases spanning the gap. The CDR3 sequence is 12 residues long. Germline CDR1 and CDR2: SEHNR and FQNEAQ (reference sequence).

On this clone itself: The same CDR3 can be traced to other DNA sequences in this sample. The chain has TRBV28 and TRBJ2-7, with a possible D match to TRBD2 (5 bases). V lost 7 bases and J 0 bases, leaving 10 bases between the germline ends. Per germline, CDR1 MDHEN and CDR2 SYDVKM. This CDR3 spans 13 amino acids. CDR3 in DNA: TGTGCCAGCACCCCCCGGGACTCCTACGAGCAGTACTTC. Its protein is CASTPRDSYEQYF. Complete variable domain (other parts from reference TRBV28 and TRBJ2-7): DVKVTQSSRYLVKRTGEKVFLECVQDMDHENMFWYRQDPGLGLRLIYFSYDVKMKEKGDIPEGYSVSREKKERFSLILESASTNQTSMYLCASTPRDSYEQYFGPGTRLTVT.

The CDR3 DNA sequence: TGCGCCAGCAGCCAAGTGGAGGGAGTAGGCTACGAGCAGTACTTC. Protein: CASSQVEGVGYEQYF. The V call is TRBV4-1, the J call TRBJ2-7, with TRBD2 as a possible D gene (6 bases). Germline CDR1 and CDR2: MGHRA and YSYEKL. The V gene lost 1 base and the J gene lost 3 bases, with 13 bases spanning the gap. The CDR3 is 15 residues long.

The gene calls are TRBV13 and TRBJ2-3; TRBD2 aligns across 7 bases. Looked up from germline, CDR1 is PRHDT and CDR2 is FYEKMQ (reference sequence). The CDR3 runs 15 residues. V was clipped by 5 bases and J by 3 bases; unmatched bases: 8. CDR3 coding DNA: TGTGCCAGCAGCCCACTAGCGAGGCGGACAGATACGCAGTATTTT. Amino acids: CASSPLARRTDTQYF.

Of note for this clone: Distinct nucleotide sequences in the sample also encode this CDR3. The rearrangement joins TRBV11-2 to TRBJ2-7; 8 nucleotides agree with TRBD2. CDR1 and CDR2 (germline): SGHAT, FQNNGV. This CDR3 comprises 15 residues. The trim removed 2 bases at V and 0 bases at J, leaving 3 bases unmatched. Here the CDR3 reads CASSLISGSSYEQYF. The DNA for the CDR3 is TGTGCCAGCAGCTTAATCAGCGGGAGCTCCTACGAGCAGTACTTC.

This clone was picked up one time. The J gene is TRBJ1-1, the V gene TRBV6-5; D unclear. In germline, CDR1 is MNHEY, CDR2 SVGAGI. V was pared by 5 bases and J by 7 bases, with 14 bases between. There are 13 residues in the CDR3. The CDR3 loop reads CASSPGLMSEAFF. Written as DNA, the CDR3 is TGTGCCAGCAGTCCCGGCTTGATGAGTGAAGCTTTCTTT.